This T cell receptor beta chain was sequenced for a study of vaccination effects on CD4 cells after COVID-19. Expansion with viral peptide pools was applied to antigen-specific CD4+ T cells by the ViraFEST assay prior to sequencing. It was after more than nine days of culture that CD4+ T cells were isolated. In the vaccine recipients, nucleocapsid antibodies were negative and there was no prior SARS-CoV-2 infection. In the cultures, half the medium was exchanged for IL-2 medium on days 3 and 7. Study conclusions and caveats: There was only 1 of 255 vaccine-induced clones in healthy vaccinees that cross-reacted with common cold coronaviruses. Late after vaccination, infection- and vaccine-induced clones showed marked clonal contraction.

This CDR3 is 14 amino acids long. Trimming cost V 3 bases and J 4 bases; bases outside gene matches: 6. The germline V gene encodes CDR1 SGHKS and CDR2 YYEKEE (reference sequence). This clone was detected a few times. The antigen remains unidentified. TCRdb's copy holds only in-frame clones and misses some; the assay was immunoSEQ multiplex PCR. Here the sample spans 35,000 to 55,000 clones, about 80% being singletons. The TCR originated in a human donor who received a COVID-19 vaccine. The chain recombines TRBV5-5 with TRBJ2-7; 8 positions agree with TRBD1. This material consisted of CD4+ T cells from PBMCs cultured with SARS-CoV-2 spike peptides, taken before COVID-19 vaccination. CDR3 protein: CASSSGTGRYEQYV. The CDR3 DNA is TGTGCCAGCAGCTCCGGGACAGGAAGGTACGAGCAGTACGTC.